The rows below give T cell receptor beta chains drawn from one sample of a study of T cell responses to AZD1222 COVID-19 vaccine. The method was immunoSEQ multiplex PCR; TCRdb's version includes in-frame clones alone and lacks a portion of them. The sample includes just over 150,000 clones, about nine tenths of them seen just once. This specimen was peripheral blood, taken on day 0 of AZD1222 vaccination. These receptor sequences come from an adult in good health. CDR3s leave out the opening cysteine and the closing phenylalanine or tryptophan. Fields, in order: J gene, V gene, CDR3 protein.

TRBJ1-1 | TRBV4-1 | ASSQDKQGRTEAF
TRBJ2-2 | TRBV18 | ASSPLPMARTGELF
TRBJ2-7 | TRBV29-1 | SVVGAGAYEQY
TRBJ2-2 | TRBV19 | ASSIPPGQLNTGELF
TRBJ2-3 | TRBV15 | ATSGTSGKDTQY
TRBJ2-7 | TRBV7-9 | ASSSRRAGGIGSYEQY
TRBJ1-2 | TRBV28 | ASSFLGGRRRGYT
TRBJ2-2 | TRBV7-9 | ASSLPDRGKNTGELF
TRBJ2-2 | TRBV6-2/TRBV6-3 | ASSYSPRRVTGELF
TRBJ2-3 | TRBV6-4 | ASSDFSGTDTQY
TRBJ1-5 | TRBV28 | ASSLGQGIQPQH
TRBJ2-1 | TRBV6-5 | ASGSVGGAYNEQF
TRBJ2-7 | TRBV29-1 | SVDDRGEGYEQY
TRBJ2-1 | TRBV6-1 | ASSETGAARAQF
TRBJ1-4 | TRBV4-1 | ASSRALGEKLF
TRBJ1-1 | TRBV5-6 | ASSSGVSWNTEAF
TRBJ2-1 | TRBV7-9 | ASSLASGNGYNEQF